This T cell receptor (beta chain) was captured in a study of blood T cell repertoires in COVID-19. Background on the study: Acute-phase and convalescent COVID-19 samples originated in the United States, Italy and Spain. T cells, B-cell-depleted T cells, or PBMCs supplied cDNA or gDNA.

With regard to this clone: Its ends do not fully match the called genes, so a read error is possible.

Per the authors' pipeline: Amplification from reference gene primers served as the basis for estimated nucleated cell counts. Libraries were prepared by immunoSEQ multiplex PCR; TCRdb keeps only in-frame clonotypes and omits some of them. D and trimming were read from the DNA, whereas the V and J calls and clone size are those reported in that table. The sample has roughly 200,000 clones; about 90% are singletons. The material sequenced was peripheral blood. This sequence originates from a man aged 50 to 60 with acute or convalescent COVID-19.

CDR3 sequence (DNA): TGCGCCAGCAGGTTGGACAGGGGGATCTATGAGCAGTTCTTC. This gives the protein CASRLDRGIYEQFF. This chain uses TRBV5-1 with TRBJ2-1; 10 positions match TRBD1. Germline CDR1 and CDR2: SGHRS and YFSETQ. This CDR3 is 14 amino acids long.